Below, 25 T cell receptor beta chains from the same sample are listed, as sequenced in a study of tumor-infiltrating lymphocytes in primary liver carcinoma. Priming with a constant-region primer yielded TCR beta cDNA from 450 to 550 ng total RNA. Amplification in three nested multiplex PCR rounds with slightly modified ARM-PCR gave rise to TCR beta libraries. TRBV1-TRBV30 forward primers paired with a C-beta reverse primer were used in the first two PCR rounds, which ran approximately 10 cycles each. TCRdb re-called the multiplex PCR reads with MiXCR, one entry per CDR3 protein. The sample lists over 100,000 distinct CDR3 sequences; under 70% were seen once. Without any cell sorting, roughly 17-31 mg of bulk tissue yielded co-extracted RNA and DNA. The material sequenced was tumor-adjacent normal liver tissue. The receptors derive from a woman aged 55 to 70 with primary liver carcinoma and hepatitis B virus infection.

This CDR3 reads CASNTAGTTYNEQFF. The CDR3 DNA reads as TGTGCCAGCAATACGGCCGGGACGACGTACAATGAGCAGTTCTTC. This chain links TRBV6-2 or TRBV6-3 with TRBJ2-1; tentatively, D is TRBD1 or TRBD2 (5 bases each). Trimming shortened V by 7 bases and J by 4 bases, and 17 bases separated the two germline ends. The germline V gene has CDR1 MNHEY and CDR2 SVGEGT. This CDR3 region has 15 residues.

This chain connects TRBV2 to TRBJ2-1, with D perhaps TRBD1 or TRBD2 (5 bases each). CDR3 length: 14 amino acids. Looked up from germline, CDR1 is SNHLY and CDR2 is FYNNEI. Trimming removed 8 bases at V and 8 bases at J, with 19 bases between. CDR3 protein: CASLKRGPYDEQFF. The DNA for the CDR3 is TGTGCCAGCCTGAAGAGGGGCCCATACGATGAGCAGTTCTTC.

About this clonotype: An end of the junction differs from the germline gene, which may be a read error. V usage is TRBV11-3 and J usage is TRBJ1-2; no firm D call. CDR3 length: 15 residues. In germline, CDR1 is SGHNT, CDR2 YENEEA. The CDR3 region is CASSPRPDGHYGYTF. CDR3 in DNA: TGTGCCAGCAGCCCACGACCGGACGGGCACTATGGCTACACTTTC.

To note about this clonotype: At one end, the junction sequence differs from germline, possibly due to a read error. The chain recombines TRBV29-1 with TRBJ1-2; 10 nucleotides line up with TRBD1. Per the germline V gene, CDR1 is SQVTM and CDR2 is ANQGSEA. The CDR3 has 16 amino acids. The CDR3 reads CSVDYRDRGRGYVYTF. In DNA form, the CDR3 reads TGTAGCGTTGATTACCGGGACAGGGGAAGAGGCTATGTCTACACCTTC.

As concerns this clonotype: At one end, the junction sequence differs from germline, possibly due to a read error. The chain is built from TRBV29-1 and TRBJ1-2; perhaps TRBD1 as D (5 bases). Germline V gene data show CDR1 as SQVTM and CDR2 as ANQGSEA. This CDR3 region has 13 residues. CDR3 bases: TGCAGTGTTGGCGGGGCAGGAAACTATGGCTACACCTTC. It is translated as CSVGGAGNYGYTF. The variable domain in full, completed from reference TRBV29-1 and TRBJ1-2, reads SAVISQKPSRDICQRGTSLTIQCQVDSQVTMMFWYRQQPGQSLTLIATANQGSEATYESGFVIDKFPISRPNLTFSTLTVSNMSPEDSSIYLCSVGGAGNYGYTFGSGTRLTVV.

This clonotype was recorded once. A much larger clone sits a single nucleotide away, making a read error possible. Given the absence of the conserved phenylalanine or tryptophan at the CDR3 end, a read error is likely. The limits of the CDR3 on the DNA are not certain, so only TCRdb's listed CDR3 is given. This chain's CDR3 is CASSKAGTWTREQYL. The chain recombines TRBV21-1 with TRBJ2-7; the DNA was not compared with TRBD1, the D call given in the table. TRBV21-1 is a pseudogene segment. The CDR3 extends over 15 residues, inclusive of both ends.

This chain connects TRBV7-8 to TRBJ2-1; 10 nucleotides match TRBD2. This CDR3 spans 19 amino acids. With 5 bases clipped from V and 4 bases from J, the junction kept 17 bases outside the gene matches. CDR1 SGHVS and CDR2 FQNEAQ come from the germline V gene. Written as DNA, the CDR3 is TGTGCCAGCAGCGCCGCGCCTCGGGCTAGCGGGGGACTTTACAATGAGCAGTTCTTC. Translation gives CASSAAPRASGGLYNEQFF.

On this clonotype: A junction boundary mismatches the germline segment, possibly from a read error. The chain uses TRBV5-1 and TRBJ2-1, with TRBD2 matching over 7 bases. Germline loops: CDR1 SGHRS, CDR2 YFSETQ. The CDR3 contains 14 residues. The CDR3 is CTSSLATSIWEQIF. As DNA, the CDR3 is TGCACCAGCAGCTTAGCGACTAGCATATGGGAGCAGATCTTC.

Note on this clonotype: It is likely a read error, because the conserved phenylalanine at the end of the CDR3 is missing. The chain uses TRBV7-3 and TRBJ2-3; D perhaps matches TRBD1 (5 bases). CDR1 and CDR2 from the germline V gene are SGHTA and FQGTGA. Trimming pared 1 base from V and 8 bases from J, leaving 16 bases between. The CDR3 contains 15 residues. CDR3 nucleotide sequence: TGTGCCAGCAGCTTAAACCAGGGCCCCTTAAGTACGCAGTATTTA. Translating it yields CASSLNQGPLSTQYL.

A note on this clonotype: Likely a read error: the CDR3 ends without its conserved phenylalanine or tryptophan. The chain combines TRBV29-1 with TRBJ2-3; 7 bases match TRBD1. Germline V gene sequence: CDR1 SQVTM, CDR2 ANQGSEA. Trimming took 2 bases from V and 5 from J; bases not matched to a gene: 1. The length of the CDR3 is 12 residues. CDR3 sequence: CSVERDRDTQYL. As DNA, the CDR3 is TGCAGCGTTGAAAGGGACAGAGATACGCAGTATTTA.

This chain joins TRBV28 and TRBJ2-1, with 11 bases matching TRBD2. Germline V gene sequence: CDR1 MDHEN, CDR2 SYDVKM. The ends lost 5 bases at V and 13 bases at J; junction bases unmatched: 7. This CDR3 spans 13 amino acids. The CDR3 is CASSLGTSGDQFF. CDR3 bases: TGTGCCAGCAGTCTCGGGACTAGCGGTGACCAGTTCTTC.

Of note for this clonotype: Germline and junction disagree at one end, which may indicate a read error. The V gene is TRBV5-1, the J gene TRBJ1-2; D might be TRBD1 (6 bases). There are 14 residues in the CDR3. Germline V lookup: CDR1 SGHRS, CDR2 YFSETQ. The CDR3: CANSKGADSFGYTF. For the CDR3, the DNA is TGCGCCAACAGCAAGGGAGCGGACAGCTTTGGCTACACCTTC.

This clonotype was found once. One end of the junction does not line up with germline, which may come from a read error. The chain links TRBV28 to TRBJ2-2; D may be TRBD1 or TRBD2 (5 bases each). Germline V CDR1 and CDR2: MDHEN, SYDVKM. The CDR3 has 16 amino acids. This CDR3 reads CTSSRDGLVNTGELFF. The CDR3 nucleotides are TGTACCAGCAGTCGGGACGGGCTAGTGAACACCGGGGAGCTGTTTTTT.

This clonotype occurred many times. The V and J genes are TRBV4-1 and TRBJ2-7, with 11 bases matching TRBD1. The germline V gene has CDR1 MGHRA and CDR2 YSYEKL. The junction had 7 bases not matched to a gene; V was cut back by 4 bases and J by 5 bases. The CDR3 is 15 residues long. The CDR3 region is CASSPRTGGNHEQYF. The CDR3 DNA sequence: TGCGCCAGCAGCCCCAGGACAGGGGGCAATCACGAGCAGTACTTC.

This clonotype occurred once. An end of the junction does not agree with germline; a read error may underlie this. The CDR3 coding sequence is TGCAGCGTACACAGGGGGGAGAGCACAGATGCGCAGTATTTT. It is translated as CSVHRGESTDAQYF. This rearrangement joins TRBV29-1 to TRBJ2-3; 8 bases line up with TRBD1. The CDR3 runs to 14 residues. Germline V CDR1 and CDR2: SQVTM, ANQGSEA.

The rearrangement links TRBV6-1 to TRBJ1-2; no reliable D call. This CDR3 spans 15 amino acids. CDR1 and CDR2 from the germline V gene are MNHNS and SASEGT. V was trimmed by 4 bases and J by 7 bases, leaving 19 bases between them. The CDR3 region has the DNA TGTGCCAGCAGTGTAGTGGCGGAATGGAGCTCTGGCTACACCTTC. Its protein product is CASSVVAEWSSGYTF.

This clonotype was recorded only once. One junction end does not reproduce the germline sequence, and a read error may be involved. V is TRBV11-2 and J is TRBJ2-7; 7 bases line up with TRBD2. This CDR3 has 13 amino acids. From germline, CDR1 is SGHAT and CDR2 FQNNGV. This CDR3 is CASNLTSVSEHYF. The CDR3 DNA reads TGTGCCAGCAACTTAACTAGCGTGAGCGAACACTACTTC.

On this clonotype itself: Germline is not matched at one junction end, which may reflect a read error. This chain links TRBV7-9 with TRBJ1-1, with D unresolved. The CDR3 consists of 11 residues. Germline V lookup: CDR1 SEHNR, CDR2 FQNEAQ (reference sequence). The chain's CDR3 is CTSSIGSEAFF. DNA of the CDR3: TGCACCAGCAGCATCGGTAGTGAAGCTTTCTTT.

V usage is TRBV6-8 and J usage is TRBJ2-3, with a possible D match to TRBD2 (5 bases). Trimming shortened V by 6 bases and J by 1 base, and 14 bases separated the two germline ends. The CDR3 totals 15 residues. Germline CDR1 is MNHGY and CDR2 is SAAAGT. The CDR3 region is CASSPSWIGTDTQYF. The CDR3 coding sequence is TGTGCCAGCAGCCCTAGCTGGATCGGCACAGATACGCAGTATTTT.

This clonotype came up many times. The rearrangement joins TRBV29-1 to TRBJ1-2; 8 bases line up with TRBD1. This CDR3 has 11 amino acids. Germline loops: CDR1 SQVTM, CDR2 ANQGSEA. The V and J ends lost 8 bases and 8 bases, in that order; junction bases with no gene match: 7. CDR3 region: CSSKTGAGYTF. For the CDR3, the DNA is TGCAGCTCCAAGACAGGGGCCGGCTACACCTTC.

In its sample, this clonotype was seen once. Relative to the germline gene, one junction end is altered; a read error may explain this. The chain recombines TRBV14 with TRBJ1-3, with TRBD1 as a possible D gene (5 bases). The CDR3 totals 16 residues. CDR1 is SGHDN, CDR2 FVKESK, per germline. The CDR3 nucleotides read TGTGCCTGCAGCCAAGTGGCGGGGGATCATGGAAACACCATATATTTT. Amino acid sequence: CACSQVAGDHGNTIYF. The whole variable domain, filled in from reference TRBV14 and TRBJ1-3, reads EAGVTQFPSHSVIEKGQTVTLRCDPISGHDNLYWYRRVMGKEIKFLLHFVKESKQDESGMPNNRFLAERTGGTYSTLKVQPAELEDSGVYFCACSQVAGDHGNTIYFGEGSWLTVV.

CDR3 region: CASNSQEGVEQYF. In DNA, the CDR3 is TGTGCCAGCAATTCCCAAGAGGGGGTCGAGCAGTACTTC. The J gene is TRBJ2-7, the V gene TRBV12-3 or TRBV12-4, with a weak D call TRBD1 (6 bases). This CDR3 has 13 residues. V was clipped by 7 bases and J by 6 bases, with 16 bases between them.

On this clonotype: The junction departs from the called germline gene at one end, perhaps through a read error. The V and J genes are TRBV10-2 and TRBJ2-5, with a tentative D call TRBD1 (5 bases). The V gene's germline CDR1 is WSHSY and CDR2 SAAADI. The CDR3 covers 15 residues. CDR3 nucleotide sequence: TGCGCCAGCAGTGACCTCGAGACAGATAAAGAGACCCAGTGCTTC. The encoded protein is CASSDLETDKETQCF.

Of note for this clonotype: The CDR3 carries no conserved terminal phenylalanine or tryptophan, so it likely arises from a read error. Because the CDR3's place on the DNA is in doubt, the DNA is left out and the CDR3 is given as listed by TCRdb. J is TRBJ2-7 and V is TRBV28; TRBD1, the table's D call, was not compared with the DNA. The CDR3 spans 16 residues, counting both ends. CDR1 and CDR2 from the germline V gene are MDHEN and SYDVKM. The CDR3: CASSYTPGQVNYEQHL.

The chain is built from TRBV6-5 and TRBJ1-2; weak D call: TRBD1 (5 bases). V shed 11 bases and J shed 7 bases, with 26 bases lying between them. The germline V gene encodes CDR1 MNHEY and CDR2 SVGAGI. This CDR3 has 15 amino acids. In nucleotides, the CDR3 is TGTGCCTGTACCCAGAAGTTGAGAGGGACGGGTGGCTACACCTTC. It specifies CACTQKLRGTGGYTF.